Below are 20 T cell receptor beta chains sequenced from a single sample in a study of T cell repertoires in cytomegalovirus infection. The antigens for these receptors are not known. A single record per CDR3 protein comes from TCRdb applying MiXCR to the reads. Found here are 68,000 or so distinct CDR3 sequences, approximately 22% of them singletons; the top ten hold around 77%. The source material was PBMCs, sequenced either directly or after in vitro stimulation (not recorded which). Receptor source: a human donor in good health (CMV status not recorded). Some clones in this sample may be carry-over from other donors' samples.

This clonotype occurred a few times. This rearrangement joins TRBV6-2 or TRBV6-3 to TRBJ2-1; a weak D match, TRBD1 (5 bases). The CDR3 spans 14 residues. The germline CDR1 and CDR2 sequences are MNHEY and SVGEGT. Trimming took 2 bases from V and 7 from J, leaving 12 bases between them. The CDR3 nucleotides are TGTGCCAGCAGTTACCCCCAGGGCAGGAATGAGCAGTTCTTC. Protein product: CASSYPQGRNEQFF.

This clonotype was picked up many times. The CDR3 nucleotides read TGTGCCAGCAGCTTAGAGAGCGGAGGGGCCTACAATGAGCAGTTCTTC. Its protein product is CASSLESGGAYNEQFF. The chain has TRBV7-2 and TRBJ2-1; TRBD2 might be the D (6 bases). Germline V gene data show CDR1 as SGHTA and CDR2 as FQGNSA. The CDR3 runs to 16 residues. Trimming shortened V by 1 base and J by 2 bases, and 12 bases separated the two germline ends. The full variable domain, its missing parts supplied by reference TRBV7-2 and TRBJ2-1, is GAGVSQSPSNKVTEKGKDVELRCDPISGHTALYWYRQSLGQGLEFLIYFQGNSAPDKSGLPSDRFSAERTGGSVSTLTIQRTQQEDSAVYLCASSLESGGAYNEQFFGPGTRLTVL.

The chain joins TRBV7-2 to TRBJ2-3, with 9 positions matching TRBD2. Trimming removed 3 bases from V and 5 bases from J; junction bases left unmatched: 6. CDR3 length: 15 amino acids. In germline, CDR1 is SGHTA, CDR2 FQGNSA. The chain's CDR3 is CASSFGSGGGDTQYF. The CDR3 DNA reads as TGTGCCAGCAGCTTTGGTAGCGGGGGAGGAGATACGCAGTATTTT.

The gene calls are TRBV10-3 and TRBJ2-3, with D uncertain. The CDR3 has 12 amino acids. CDR1 and CDR2 from the germline V gene are ENHRY and SYGVKD. V was shortened by 0 bases and J by 6 bases, with 4 bases between the two germline ends. In DNA, the CDR3 is TGTGCCATCAGTGAGTCCAGGGATACGCAGTATTTT. Its protein is CAISESRDTQYF.

This clonotype was detected a few times. This chain joins TRBV6-6 and TRBJ2-1; 11 bases are shared with TRBD2. CDR1 MNHNY and CDR2 SVGAGI come from the germline V gene (reference sequence). The CDR3 consists of 14 residues. The V and J ends lost 6 bases and 6 bases, in that order; junction bases with no gene match: 4. Written as DNA, the CDR3 is TGTGCCAGCAGAGACCTAGCGGGAGGCAATGAGCAGTTCTTC. This gives the protein CASRDLAGGNEQFF.

This clonotype has a handful of counts. Just one base apart from a much larger clone, this may be a read error. The rearrangement uses TRBV7-6 and TRBJ2-5; the match to TRBD1 covers 7 bases. The CDR3 covers 18 residues. Germline V CDR1 and CDR2: SGHVS, FNYEAQ. V lost 3 bases, J lost 3 bases, and 16 bases stayed unmatched. CDR3 nucleotides: TGTGCCAGCAGCTTTTCGGGCCGACAGGGATGGTCCGAAGAGACCCAGTACTTC. This translates into CASSFSGRQGWSEETQYF.

This clonotype has ten or more counts. The chain combines TRBV7-8 with TRBJ2-2, with TRBD2 matching 14 bases. The V segment lost 2 bases and the J segment 3 bases; nucleotides outside the gene matches: 5. CDR1 and CDR2 from the germline V gene are SGHVS and FQNEAQ. This CDR3 contains 18 residues. Here the CDR3 DNA reads TGTGCCAGCAGCTTAAGGGGACTAGCGGGAGAGTACACCGGGGAGCTGTTTTTT. Its protein product is CASSLRGLAGEYTGELFF.

The sample holds a few counts of this clonotype. The chain's CDR3 is CASSLAGYGYTF. The DNA of the CDR3 is TGTGCCAGCAGCTTGGCTGGATATGGCTACACCTTC. V is TRBV5-5 and J is TRBJ1-2, with D unclear. Trimming shortened V by 0 bases and J by 5 bases, and 5 bases separated the two germline ends. From germline, CDR1 is SGHKS and CDR2 YYEKEE (reference sequence). This CDR3 spans 12 amino acids.

The chain joins TRBV15 to TRBJ2-7; 11 nucleotides match TRBD1. Trimming cost V 5 bases and J 2 bases; bases outside gene matches: 14. The CDR3 sequence is 18 residues long. CDR1 is LNHNV and CDR2 is YYDKDF in the germline V gene (reference sequence). The CDR3 spells CATSAFGQGAHKTYEQYF. CDR3 coding DNA: TGTGCCACCAGCGCCTTTGGACAGGGGGCTCATAAAACCTACGAGCAGTACTTC.

This clonotype was counted a few times. The rearrangement joins TRBV12-3 or TRBV12-4 to TRBJ2-2; no firm D call. The CDR3 spans 16 residues. Trimming pared 5 bases from V and 3 bases from J, leaving 16 bases between. The CDR3 protein is CASSAPPQTDTGELFF. The DNA for the CDR3 is TGTGCCAGCAGTGCCCCCCCCCAGACCGACACCGGGGAGCTGTTTTTT.

The chain uses TRBV6-2 or TRBV6-3 and TRBJ2-1, with D hard to call. The CDR3 is 17 amino acids. Germline CDR1 is MNHEY and CDR2 is SVGEGT. V dropped 7 bases and J dropped 2 bases, with 21 bases sitting between them. The CDR3 coding sequence is TGTGCCAGCATTGGTTTGAGGCGCCTGGAAACCTACAATGAGCAGTTCTTC. Its translation: CASIGLRRLETYNEQFF.

A few counts support this clonotype. The chain links TRBV28 to TRBJ2-7; a possible D gene is TRBD2 (5 bases). The length of the CDR3 is 15 residues. V gave up 3 bases and J gave up 3 bases, with 15 bases separating them. In germline, CDR1 is MDHEN, CDR2 SYDVKM. The CDR3 spells CASSLPDAGHYEQYF. The CDR3 region has the DNA TGTGCCAGCAGTTTGCCGGATGCGGGTCACTACGAGCAGTACTTC.

This clonotype appeared many times. The CDR3 DNA sequence: TGTGCCAGCAGCTTAGCTCTGGGAGTTGAAGAGACCCAGTACTTC. Translation gives CASSLALGVEETQYF. The chain combines TRBV7-2 with TRBJ2-5; TRBD2 might be the D (5 bases). Looked up from germline, CDR1 is SGHTA and CDR2 is FQGNSA. This CDR3 has 15 residues. Trimming took off 0 bases at V and 3 bases at J, with 11 bases between the two ends.

The chain uses TRBV5-4 and TRBJ2-7; a weak D match, TRBD1 (6 bases). V was shortened by 2 bases and J by 3 bases, with 9 bases between the two germline ends. The CDR3 runs 13 residues. CDR1 is SGHNT and CDR2 is YYREEE in the germline V gene (reference sequence). The CDR3 nucleotides read TGTGCCAGCAGCTTCGACAGGAACTACGAGCAGTACTTC. Its translation is CASSFDRNYEQYF. The full variable domain, its missing parts supplied by reference TRBV5-4 and TRBJ2-7, is ETGVTQSPTHLIKTRGQQVTLRCSSQSGHNTVSWYQQALGQGPQFIFQYYREEENGRGNFPPRFSGLQFPNYSSELNVNALELDDSALYLCASSFDRNYEQYFGPGTRLTVT.

This clonotype was detected ten times or more. This chain links TRBV11-3 with TRBJ2-7; D might be TRBD1 (5 bases). Trimming left V 4 bases short and J 6 bases short, with 13 bases between. CDR1 is SGHNT and CDR2 is YENEEA in the germline V gene. This CDR3 is 13 amino acids long. The CDR3 DNA reads as TGTGCCAGCAGCTACAGCTTAGGGGCCGAGCAGTACGTC. This encodes CASSYSLGAEQYV.

The CDR3 region is CAISVVSGTYEQYF. The CDR3 DNA reads TGTGCCATCAGTGTAGTGAGCGGAACCTACGAGCAGTACTTC. The chain combines TRBV10-3 with TRBJ2-7; tentative D call: TRBD2 (5 bases). V was clipped by 4 bases and J by 2 bases, with 12 bases between them. The germline CDR1 and CDR2 sequences are ENHRY and SYGVKD. The CDR3 is made up of 14 amino acids.

This clonotype was seen a handful of times. The rearrangement joins TRBV7-6 to TRBJ2-5, with D perhaps given as TRBD1 or TRBD2 (5 bases each). This CDR3 region has 15 residues. Germline CDR1 reads SGHVS; CDR2 reads FNYEAQ. V was pared by 5 bases and J by 1 base, with 14 bases between. This CDR3 reads CASSPRLRGQETQYF. In nucleotides, the CDR3 is TGTGCCAGCAGCCCGCGGTTGAGGGGCCAAGAGACCCAGTACTTC.

Many counts were recorded for this clonotype. V and J are TRBV20-1 and TRBJ2-3, with 12 positions matching TRBD2. This CDR3 has 15 amino acids. Losses at the gene ends were 3 bases for V and 1 base for J; bases not matched to a gene: 2. Per germline, CDR1 DFQATT and CDR2 SNEGSKA (reference sequence). The CDR3 here is CSASRTSGGTDTQYF. The CDR3 nucleotides are TGCAGTGCTAGCAGGACTAGCGGGGGCACAGATACGCAGTATTTT.

There are many counts of this clonotype. This chain uses TRBV7-2 with TRBJ2-1, with 8 bases aligning to TRBD2. The CDR3 contains 16 residues. CDR1 is SGHTA and CDR2 is FQGNSA in the germline V gene. Losses at the gene ends were 2 bases for V and 5 bases for J; bases not matched to a gene: 8. In DNA form, the CDR3 reads TGTGCCAGCAGCTTAAGAATAGCGGGATTAAACAATGAGCAGTTCTTC. Translating gives CASSLRIAGLNNEQFF.

The chain carries TRBV6-2 or TRBV6-3 and TRBJ2-5; D possibly corresponds to TRBD1 (6 bases). Germline V gene lookup returns CDR1 MNHEY and CDR2 SVGEGT. V was shortened by 2 bases and J by 3 bases, with 13 bases between the two germline ends. There are 15 residues in the CDR3. Here the CDR3 DNA reads TGTGCCAGCAGTTACCCTACCCGGACAGAAGAGACCCAGTACTTC. As protein: CASSYPTRTEETQYF.